The sequence of this T cell receptor beta chain was determined in a study of patients and donors after allogeneic stem cell transplantation. In its sample, this clonotype was seen a few times. V dropped 0 bases and J dropped 0; count of bases not matched to a gene: 5. The CDR3 is made up of 16 amino acids. CDR1 is SGDLS, CDR2 YYNGEE, per germline. MiXCR, applied by TCRdb to the RT-PCR reads, yields one record per CDR3 protein. This sample yields 920,000 or so distinct CDR3 sequences, of which 15% to 20% are seen a single time; around 6% belongs to the top ten. The sequencing input was blood, either unsorted or a sorted T cell fraction (not recorded which). V is TRBV9 and J is TRBJ2-7, with 8 bases that match TRBD2. This receptor was taken from a human donor who was either an allogeneic HSCT recipient or a stem cell or donor lymphocyte infusion donor (not recorded which). It is not recorded whose cells these are; they may come from a transplant donor. The CDR3, as DNA: TGTGCCAGCAGCGTAGCAGGCGGGAGGAGCTCCTACGAGCAGTACTTC. It codes for CASSVAGGRSSYEQYF. The full variable domain, rest sourced from reference TRBV9 and TRBJ2-7, is DSGVTQTPKHLITATGQRVTLRCSPRSGDLSVYWYQQSLDQGLQFLIQYYNGEERAKGNILERFSAQQFPDLHSELNLSSLELGDSALYFCASSVAGGRSSYEQYFGPGTRLTVT.